The 28 T cell receptor beta chains in this list originate from one sample, sequenced in a study of PD-1 blockade in classical Hodgkin lymphoma. There was relapse after autologous stem cell transplantation in every patient, and there was variation in brentuximab vedotin exposure. Isolation of CD4+ T cells from thawed PBMCs was performed by magnetic negative selection. Sequencing used immunoSEQ multiplex PCR; TCRdb keeps in-frame clones, though not all of them. The data contain 25,000 to 35,000 clones, 85% of them singletons. The sample here was CD4+ T cells from blood, taken at baseline. The receptors come from a human donor with classical Hodgkin lymphoma.

A few counts support this clone. Here the CDR3 reads CASSETGAVNTEAFF. The CDR3 nucleotides read TGTGCCAGCAGCGAGACAGGGGCCGTGAACACTGAAGCTTTCTTT. The chain links TRBV9 to TRBJ1-1; 8 bases fit TRBD1. The V gene's germline CDR1 is SGDLS and CDR2 YYNGEE. CDR3 length equals 15 residues. The V and J ends lost 3 bases and 0 bases, in that order; junction bases with no gene match: 4.

This sequence joins TRBV7-9 and TRBJ1-2; 7 bases map to TRBD1. CDR3 length: 14 amino acids. Germline CDR1 is SEHNR and CDR2 is FQNEAQ (reference sequence). V lost 2 bases and J lost 3; bases outside the gene matches: 3. CDR3 protein: CASSLIGGDYGYTF. DNA for the CDR3: TGTGCCAGCAGCTTAATAGGGGGCGACTATGGCTACACCTTC.

This clone was detected a few times. V is TRBV10-1 and J is TRBJ1-2, with TRBD1 as a possible D gene (5 bases). The V end was cut by 3 bases, the J end by 4 bases, with 12 bases between. The CDR3 totals 14 residues. Germline V CDR1 and CDR2: WNHNN, SYGVQD (reference sequence). CDR3 coding DNA: TGCGCCAGCAGTGAAAGGGGAACGGCCTATGGCTACACCTTC. Protein: CASSERGTAYGYTF.

V is TRBV10-1 and J is TRBJ1-5; 10 bases are shared with TRBD1. Germline V gene data show CDR1 as WNHNN and CDR2 as SYGVQD (reference sequence). The CDR3 is 15 amino acids. V was pared by 5 bases and J by 2 bases, with 3 bases of the junction left unmatched. CDR3 residues: CASSPGTGGNQPQHF. Here the CDR3 DNA reads TGCGCCAGCAGTCCCGGGACAGGGGGCAATCAGCCCCAGCATTTT.

The chain recombines TRBV6-5 with TRBJ2-3; no firm D call. The CDR3 extends over 14 amino acids. Trimming removed 2 bases at V and 3 bases at J, with 9 bases between. Germline V gene data show CDR1 as MNHEY and CDR2 as SVGAGI. The CDR3 DNA follows: TGTGCCAGCAGTTACGGTACAATTACAGATACGCAGTATTTT. Translating it yields CASSYGTITDTQYF.

The chain employs TRBV6-5 and TRBJ2-5; 8 nucleotides agree with TRBD1. CDR1 and CDR2 from the germline V gene are MNHEY and SVGAGI. CDR3 size: 13 residues. Losses at the gene ends were 5 bases for V and 9 bases for J; bases not matched to a gene: 8. CDR3 protein: CASSPGGPLPQYF. CDR3 DNA: TGTGCCAGCAGTCCAGGGGGCCCCCTCCCCCAGTACTTC.

The chain is built from TRBV11-1 and TRBJ2-2; the D is unclear. V lost 5 bases, J lost 8 bases, and 9 bases lay in between. The germline gives CDR1 SGHAT, CDR2 FQDESV (reference sequence). This CDR3 is 12 amino acids long. The CDR3: CASSLAPGELFF. Here the CDR3 DNA reads TGTGCCAGCAGCCTCGCTCCAGGGGAGCTGTTTTTT.

This chain links TRBV4-1 with TRBJ2-7, with D tentatively TRBD1 (6 bases). Germline V gene lookup returns CDR1 MGHRA and CDR2 YSYEKL. V was trimmed by 6 bases and J by 3 bases, leaving 15 bases between them. CDR3 length equals 14 residues. CDR3: CASSRQENFYEQYF. The DNA of the CDR3 is TGCGCCAGCAGTCGACAGGAAAATTTCTACGAGCAGTACTTC.

CDR3 region: CAISVWDSGEAFF. DNA for the CDR3: TGTGCCATCAGTGTCTGGGACAGTGGTGAAGCTTTCTTT. The gene calls are TRBV10-3 and TRBJ1-1; 7 bases are shared with TRBD1. In germline, CDR1 is ENHRY, CDR2 SYGVKD. V gave up 4 bases and J gave up 7 bases; unmatched junction bases: 6. The CDR3 extends over 13 amino acids.

The chain combines TRBV11-2 with TRBJ2-1, with TRBD1 matching 9 bases. Unmatched junction bases numbered 5, after V lost 5 bases and J lost 9 bases. The CDR3 covers 13 residues. Germline assignment: CDR1 SGHAT and CDR2 FQNNGV. CDR3 region: CASSIDRGAEQFF. DNA of the CDR3: TGTGCCAGCAGCATCGACAGGGGGGCTGAGCAGTTCTTC.

This chain links TRBV30 with TRBJ1-1; TRBD1 is a possible D gene (6 bases). The ends were cut back, 5 bases at V and 9 bases at J, with 13 bases in the middle. The CDR3 sequence is 11 residues long. CDR1 and CDR2 from the germline V gene are GTSNPN and SVGIG (reference sequence). CDR3 in DNA: TGTGCCTGGGGACAGTTGGTCCAAGCTTTCTTT. Translation: CAWGQLVQAFF.

The chain is built from TRBV25-1 and TRBJ2-1; a possible D gene is TRBD2 (6 bases). V was pared by 4 bases and J by 10 bases, with 11 bases between. The CDR3 runs 12 residues. CDR1 MGHDK and CDR2 SYGVNS come from the germline V gene. The CDR3 loop reads CASSVFTSEQFF. In DNA form, the CDR3 reads TGTGCCAGCAGTGTATTTACTAGCGAGCAGTTCTTC. Based on the CDR3 plus reference TRBV25-1 and TRBJ2-1, the full variable domain is EADIYQTPRYLVIGTGKKITLECSQTMGHDKMYWYQQDPGMELHLIHYSYGVNSTEKGDLSSESTVSRIRTEHFPLTLESARPSHTSQYLCASSVFTSEQFFGPGTRLTVL.

This clone showed up just a few times. At one boundary the junction diverges from the germline segment, which might be a read error. The CDR3 reads CASSLTSGPSSEQYF. CDR3 bases: TGCGCCAGCAGCCTTACTAGCGGACCCTCCTCCGAGCAGTACTTC. J is TRBJ2-7 and V is TRBV10-1; TRBD2 matches at 8 bases. CDR3 length: 15 residues. Germline V lookup: CDR1 WNHNN, CDR2 SYGVQD (reference sequence).

V gene TRBV4-2 combines with J gene TRBJ1-2; TRBD1 matches at 7 bases. The V gene's germline CDR1 is LGHNA and CDR2 YNFKEQ. V gave up 1 base and J gave up 6 bases; unmatched junction bases: 8. This CDR3 is built from 15 residues. The CDR3 DNA is TGTGCCAGCAGCCAAGTTTCAGATGGACAGGATGGCTACACCTTC. Residues: CASSQVSDGQDGYTF.

This chain connects TRBV2 to TRBJ1-3; D remains unclear. The CDR3 consists of 13 residues. Germline values: CDR1 SNHLY, CDR2 FYNNEI. Between the trimmed V and J ends, which lost 6 bases and 0 bases, there was a span of 6 bases. The CDR3 is CASRTSSGNTIYF. The CDR3 region has the DNA TGTGCCAGCAGGACGAGCTCTGGAAACACCATATATTTT.

The chain combines TRBV28 with TRBJ2-6; TRBD2 is a possible D gene (6 bases). Trimming took off 6 bases at V and 0 bases at J, with 15 bases between the two ends. Germline V lookup: CDR1 MDHEN, CDR2 SYDVKM. The CDR3 is made up of 17 amino acids. The CDR3 nucleotides are TGTGCCAGCAGCCTAGGGTTTAGCGGCTCTGGGGCCAACGTCCTGACTTTC. As protein: CASSLGFSGSGANVLTF.

This clone was counted once. CDR3 loop: CASSPTGGETQYF. The DNA for the CDR3 is TGTGCCAGCTCACCTACAGGAGGGGAGACCCAGTACTTC. The V and J genes are TRBV18 and TRBJ2-5, with D possibly matching TRBD2 (6 bases). The CDR3 runs 13 residues. The germline V gene encodes CDR1 KGHSH and CDR2 LQKENI. Trimming shortened V by 3 bases and J by 5 bases, and 10 bases separated the two germline ends.

The rearrangement uses TRBV25-1 and TRBJ1-2; D gene unclear. CDR1 and CDR2 from the germline V gene are MGHDK and SYGVNS. CDR3 size: 15 residues. Trimming removed 3 bases from V and 5 bases from J, with 16 bases in between. The CDR3: CASSDGAVPSYGYTF. CDR3 sequence (DNA): TGTGCCAGCAGTGATGGCGCAGTCCCTAGTTATGGCTACACCTTC.

This CDR3 is CASSQDFQGNYGYTF. The CDR3 DNA sequence: TGTGCCAGCAGCCAAGACTTTCAGGGGAACTATGGCTACACCTTC. This rearrangement joins TRBV14 to TRBJ1-2; D is possibly TRBD1 (6 bases). Germline V gene lookup returns CDR1 SGHDN and CDR2 FVKESK. V lost 0 bases, J lost 2 bases, and 10 bases lay in between. The CDR3 is 15 amino acids.

V is TRBV5-8 and J is TRBJ1-5; weak D call: TRBD1 (5 bases). The germline V and J ends were trimmed by 4 bases and 2 bases, with 16 bases remaining between them. CDR3 size: 16 residues. Germline assignment: CDR1 SGHTS and CDR2 YDEGEE. The CDR3 loop is CASSRGPVGGNQPQHF. Here the CDR3 DNA reads TGTGCCAGCAGCCGTGGCCCTGTGGGGGGCAATCAGCCCCAGCATTTT.

This clone has more than one count but fewer than ten. This chain links TRBV28 with TRBJ1-5, with D possibly TRBD1 on 5 matching bases. Trimming took off 7 bases at V and 7 bases at J, with 14 bases between the two ends. The germline gives CDR1 MDHEN, CDR2 SYDVKM. The CDR3 has 13 amino acids. CDR3 coding DNA: TGTGCCAGCAACTCGAGGTCAGGGCAGCCCCAGCATTTT. Its protein product is CASNSRSGQPQHF.

The V gene is TRBV14, the J gene TRBJ2-7; TRBD2 is a possible D gene (6 bases). Trimming left V 4 bases short and J 5 bases short, with 15 bases between. The CDR3 loop spans 14 amino acids. Germline V gives CDR1 SGHDN, CDR2 FVKESK. DNA for the CDR3: TGTGCCAGCAGCCCCTTTGGAGGGCAGCACGAGCAGTACTTC. Amino acid sequence: CASSPFGGQHEQYF. Supplemented by reference TRBV14 and TRBJ2-7, the full variable domain reads EAGVTQFPSHSVIEKGQTVTLRCDPISGHDNLYWYRRVMGKEIKFLLHFVKESKQDESGMPNNRFLAERTGGTYSTLKVQPAELEDSGVYFCASSPFGGQHEQYFGPGTRLTVT.

The gene calls are TRBV7-7 and TRBJ1-4, with D possibly TRBD1 on 5 matching bases. CDR1 is SSHAT and CDR2 is FNYEAQ in the germline V gene (reference sequence). Trimming removed 5 bases from V and 4 bases from J, with 11 bases in between. The CDR3 is made up of 14 amino acids. The CDR3 reads CASSPGSNNEKLFF. CDR3 nucleotide sequence: TGTGCCAGCAGCCCAGGGTCAAATAATGAAAAACTGTTTTTT.

The chain recombines TRBV28 with TRBJ1-5, with D uncertain. The CDR3 extends over 13 amino acids. Germline assignment: CDR1 MDHEN and CDR2 SYDVKM. V gave up 4 bases and J gave up 6 bases, with 10 bases separating them. The CDR3 DNA reads TGTGCCAGCAGTTCTGGTTCCGGTCAGCCCCAGCATTTT. It encodes CASSSGSGQPQHF.

The chain is built from TRBV28 and TRBJ2-1; no clear D. The V gene lost 3 bases and the J gene lost 6 bases, with 18 bases spanning the gap. Germline CDR1 and CDR2: MDHEN and SYDVKM. There are 16 residues in the CDR3. This CDR3 is CASSLFVGSQANEQFF. The DNA of the CDR3 is TGTGCCAGCAGTTTGTTTGTGGGTAGCCAGGCCAATGAGCAGTTCTTC. The full variable domain, in which reference TRBV28 and TRBJ2-1 provide the parts outside the CDR3, is DVKVTQSSRYLVKRTGEKVFLECVQDMDHENMFWYRQDPGLGLRLIYFSYDVKMKEKGDIPEGYSVSREKKERFSLILESASTNQTSMYLCASSLFVGSQANEQFFGPGTRLTVL.

This clone was counted a few times. The chain couples TRBV6-5 to TRBJ2-7; TRBD1 agrees at 7 bases. Per germline, CDR1 MNHEY and CDR2 SVGAGI. V trimming: 5 bases; J trimming: 7 bases; junction bases outside the gene matches: 11. This CDR3 is built from 14 residues. CDR3 region: CASSKGDSRGEQYF. The CDR3 nucleotides read TGTGCCAGCAGTAAAGGGGACAGTCGAGGGGAGCAGTACTTC.

This chain uses TRBV10-3 with TRBJ2-5, with 10 bases aligning to TRBD1. The closer fit of TRBJ2-7 to the DNA end suggests the J call may be wrong. Germline CDR1 is ENHRY and CDR2 is SYGVKD. The CDR3 loop spans 15 amino acids. The CDR3 DNA reads TGTGCCATCAGGGAACCGGGACAGGGGACCTACGAGCAGTACTTC. Its protein product is CAIREPGQGTYEQYF.

The chain recombines TRBV11-3 with TRBJ1-1; D uncertain. The V end was cut by 5 bases, the J end by 2 bases, with 12 bases between. CDR1 SGHNT and CDR2 YENEEA come from the germline V gene. The CDR3 is 14 amino acids. CDR3 in DNA: TGTGCCAGCAGCGAAGGGCGGGGAAACACTGAAGCTTTCTTT. Translation gives CASSEGRGNTEAFF.